Below are 3 T cell receptor beta chains sequenced from a single sample in a study of identical twins. TCRdb analysed the 5' RACE reads with MiXCR anew, one entry per CDR3 protein. The sample gives about 340,000 distinct CDR3 sequences, 9% to 15% of which show up once; roughly 7% is in the top ten. In addition, the sample was reused for a study of yellow fever vaccine responses in identical twins.

Sample: CD8+ T cells sorted from blood. The receptor source for this set is a woman between 18 and 29 years old in good health.

The sample holds many counts of this clonotype. This rearrangement joins TRBV6-5 to TRBJ1-2; 9 bases line up with TRBD1. The V and J ends lost 2 bases and 10 bases, in that order; junction bases with no gene match: 5. The CDR3 spans 13 residues. Germline values: CDR1 MNHEY, CDR2 SVGAGI. CDR3 nucleotides: TGTGCCAGCAGTTACGGGGACAGGGATTACTACACCTTC. Encoded protein: CASSYGDRDYYTF.

The rearrangement links TRBV20-1 to TRBJ1-2; weak D call: TRBD1 (6 bases). The V gene lost 4 bases and the J gene lost 8 bases, with 11 bases spanning the gap. Germline V gives CDR1 DFQATT, CDR2 SNEGSKA (reference sequence). This CDR3 is 11 amino acids long. The CDR3, as DNA: TGCAGTGCTACGGGGGCTAGGGGCTACACCTTC. Its protein is CSATGARGYTF.

The genes are TRBV27 and TRBJ2-1; 8 nucleotides match TRBD1. From germline, CDR1 is MNHEY and CDR2 SMNVEV (reference sequence). This CDR3 region has 14 residues. The V segment lost 2 bases and the J segment 10 bases; nucleotides outside the gene matches: 7. CDR3 in DNA: TGTGCCAGCAGTTTAGGACAGGGACTCGGGGAGCAGTTCTTC. Protein: CASSLGQGLGEQFF.